These 13 T cell receptor beta chains originate from one sample sequenced in a study of control samples from healthy donors and cancer patients. The method was immunoSEQ multiplex PCR; TCRdb's version includes in-frame clones alone and lacks a portion of them. The sample includes tens of thousands of clones, more than 85% of them seen just once. The sample consisted of PBMCs. These receptors were obtained from a man between 25 and 39 years old with colorectal cancer.

V usage is TRBV7-2 and J usage is TRBJ1-2; 8 bases agree with TRBD1. V shed 5 bases, J shed 3 bases, and the junction held 5 bases outside the gene matches. The CDR3 loop spans 14 amino acids. Germline V gene sequence: CDR1 SGHTA, CDR2 FQGNSA. CDR3 sequence: CASSPRGRDYGYTF. DNA of the CDR3: TGTGCCAGCAGCCCCAGGGGGCGCGACTATGGCTACACCTTC.

The V and J genes are TRBV2 and TRBJ2-7; 8 nucleotides align to TRBD1. Germline V gene lookup returns CDR1 SNHLY and CDR2 FYNNEI. The CDR3 runs 15 residues. V dropped 7 bases and J dropped 0; count of bases not matched to a gene: 8. The CDR3 loop reads CASKWDRTTSYEQYF. The CDR3, as DNA: TGTGCCAGCAAATGGGACAGGACCACCTCCTACGAGCAGTACTTC.

This chain joins TRBV12-5 and TRBJ2-2, with 9 bases fitting TRBD1. J lost 1 base, V lost 5 bases, and 5 bases had no gene match. Looked up from germline, CDR1 is LGHNT and CDR2 is FRNRAP. The CDR3 spans 16 residues. The CDR3 region is CASGPTGGMNTGELFF. CDR3 DNA: TGTGCTAGTGGTCCAACAGGGGGCATGAACACCGGGGAGCTGTTTTTT.

This rearrangement joins TRBV10-1 to TRBJ2-3, with D perhaps TRBD2 (5 bases). The CDR3 runs to 14 residues. From germline, CDR1 is WNHNN and CDR2 SYGVQD (reference sequence). The ends were cut back, 2 bases at V and 4 bases at J, with 10 bases in the middle. For the CDR3, the DNA is TGCGCCAGCAGTGAGGGGGAGTCCGCAGATACGCAGTATTTT. This codes for CASSEGESADTQYF.

This chain links TRBV2 with TRBJ1-2, with D tentatively TRBD1 (6 bases). CDR3 size: 18 residues. The germline V gene encodes CDR1 SNHLY and CDR2 FYNNEI. Trimming pared 5 bases from V and 4 bases from J, leaving 26 bases between. CDR3 sequence reads: CASSPFGSYQGSIYGYTF. The CDR3 nucleotides read TGTGCCAGCAGTCCCTTCGGGTCTTATCAGGGGAGCATCTATGGCTACACCTTC.

The CDR3 loop is CASSRDRGDAEAFF. CDR3 bases: TGTGCCAGCAGCCGTGACAGGGGAGACGCTGAAGCTTTCTTT. This chain connects TRBV6-5 to TRBJ1-1; 8 nucleotides line up with TRBD1. Losses at the gene ends were 6 bases for V and 6 bases for J; bases not matched to a gene: 9. The CDR3 consists of 14 residues. The germline gives CDR1 MNHEY, CDR2 SVGAGI.

The V gene is TRBV12-3 or TRBV12-4, the J gene TRBJ1-2; perhaps TRBD1 as D (5 bases). The V and J ends lost 1 base and 11 bases respectively, with 8 bases between them. The CDR3 sequence is 11 residues long. The CDR3 loop reads CASSLGRAYTF. DNA for the CDR3: TGTGCCAGCAGTTTAGGCAGGGCTTACACCTTC.

V and J are TRBV20-1 and TRBJ1-3; D is undetermined. Germline CDR1 is DFQATT and CDR2 is SNEGSKA (reference sequence). The CDR3 runs to 16 residues. Trimming stripped 3 bases from V and 0 bases from J, with 15 bases between. Here the CDR3 reads CSASFLLTLSGNTIYF. Written as DNA, the CDR3 is TGCAGTGCTAGTTTCCTGTTGACCCTCTCTGGAAACACCATATATTTT.

This clone was counted once. The chain carries TRBV5-1 and TRBJ2-4; 8 bases are shared with TRBD1. V lost 4 bases and J lost 6; bases outside the gene matches: 6. Germline CDR1 SGHRS, CDR2 YFSETQ. This CDR3 comprises 14 residues. CDR3 nucleotides: TGCGCCAGCAGCCCAAGGACAGGGCTAAACATTCAGTACTTC. Residues: CASSPRTGLNIQYF.

V is TRBV9 and J is TRBJ1-2; D perhaps matches TRBD1 (5 bases). V lost 0 bases and J 3 bases, leaving 9 bases between the germline ends. The germline V gene encodes CDR1 SGDLS and CDR2 YYNGEE. This CDR3 region has 14 residues. CDR3 protein: CASSVGLGDYGYTF. DNA of the CDR3: TGTGCCAGCAGCGTAGGATTAGGGGACTATGGCTACACCTTC.

This clone has a single count. The chain employs TRBV5-6 and TRBJ1-1; 10 bases agree with TRBD1. The germline V gene has CDR1 SGHDT and CDR2 YYEEEE. The CDR3 spans 15 residues. V dropped 2 bases and J dropped 6; count of bases not matched to a gene: 7. CDR3 nucleotide sequence: TGTGCCAGCAGCTTCTACGGGACAGGGGACGCTGAAGCTTTCTTT. Translating gives CASSFYGTGDAEAFF.

This clone was picked up one time. This chain connects TRBV4-2 to TRBJ2-3; 10 nucleotides line up with TRBD2. V shed 1 base and J 5 bases; nucleotides not matched to a gene: 9. From germline, CDR1 is LGHNA and CDR2 YNFKEQ. CDR3 length: 17 residues. The CDR3 coding sequence is TGTGCCAGCAGCCAAGTGGCTAGCGGGGGAACAGGAGATACGCAGTATTTT. This gives the protein CASSQVASGGTGDTQYF.

The chain is built from TRBV7-2 and TRBJ1-1; the D is unclear. Trimming pared 1 base from V and 1 base from J, leaving 4 bases between. The CDR3 runs to 13 residues. Looked up from germline, CDR1 is SGHTA and CDR2 is FQGNSA. CDR3 DNA: TGTGCCAGCAGCTTAGGCAAGAACACTGAAGCTTTCTTT. Its translation: CASSLGKNTEAFF.